These T cell receptor beta chains were read from a single sample in a study of cytomegalovirus exposure and HLA in healthy donors. Method: immunoSEQ multiplex PCR; TCRdb's copy keeps in-frame clones and lacks some. The table includes some 180,000 clones, over 65% detected once. The sample comprised PBMCs. The receptors come from a man younger than 30 in good health and CMV-seronegative. Both conserved end residues are trimmed from each CDR3. The order of the fields is V gene, CDR3 length, J gene, CDR3 protein.

v_gene: TRBV6-1; len: 11; j_gene: TRBJ1-2; CDR3aa: ASSERLTYGYT
v_gene: TRBV7-2; len: 13; j_gene: TRBJ2-5; CDR3aa: ASSLGAGGKETQY
v_gene: TRBV6-5; len: 13; j_gene: TRBJ2-3; CDR3aa: ATGLAGGVTDTQY
v_gene: TRBV2; len: 14; j_gene: TRBJ2-3; CDR3aa: ASKTQWRVSTDTQY
v_gene: TRBV6-6; len: 11; j_gene: TRBJ2-3; CDR3aa: ASLGHRTDTQY
v_gene: TRBV4-3; len: 11; j_gene: TRBJ1-2; CDR3aa: ASSQMRARGYT
v_gene: TRBV11-2; len: 12; j_gene: TRBJ2-7; CDR3aa: ASSLEGGTYEQY
v_gene: TRBV5-1; len: 13; j_gene: TRBJ2-5; CDR3aa: ASKALGLAQETQY
v_gene: TRBV7-2; len: 11; j_gene: TRBJ2-5; CDR3aa: ASSFGQGETQY
v_gene: TRBV21-1; len: 15; j_gene: TRBJ1-1; CDR3aa: ASSKVEQVEVGTEAF